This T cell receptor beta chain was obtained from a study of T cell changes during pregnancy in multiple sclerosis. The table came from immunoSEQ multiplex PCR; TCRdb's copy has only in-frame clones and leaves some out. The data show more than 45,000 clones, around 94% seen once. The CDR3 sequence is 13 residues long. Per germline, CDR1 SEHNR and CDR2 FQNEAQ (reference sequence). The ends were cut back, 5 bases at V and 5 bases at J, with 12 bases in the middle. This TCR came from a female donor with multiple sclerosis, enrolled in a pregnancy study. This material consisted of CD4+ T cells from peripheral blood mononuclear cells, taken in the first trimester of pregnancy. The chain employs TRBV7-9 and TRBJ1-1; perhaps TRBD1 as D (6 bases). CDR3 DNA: TGTGCCAGCAGCCAAGTGGGGGCGACTGAAGCTTTCTTT. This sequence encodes CASSQVGATEAFF.